This T cell receptor (beta chain) was obtained from a study of blood T cell repertoires in COVID-19. For the study at large: Among Cohort 3 donors, those recovered had two negative PCRs, clearance, or symptom resolution.

The assay was immunoSEQ multiplex PCR, and TCRdb's table has in-frame clones only and misses some. Here the sample spans 330,000 or so clones, 70% to 90% being singletons. CDR3 length: 14 residues. V was clipped by 3 bases and J by 6 bases, with 14 bases between them. Looked up from germline, CDR1 is MDHEN and CDR2 is SYDVKM. V is TRBV28 and J is TRBJ1-1, with no clear D. Sequenced input: PBMCs or T cells enriched from blood (not recorded which). The receptor comes from a man in his forties or fifties in a cohort exposed to, infected with or recovered from COVID-19 (not recorded which). CDR3 DNA sequence: TGTGCCAGCAGTTTGATCCGGGAAGGAGCTGAAGCTTTCTTT. Protein: CASSLIREGAEAFF.